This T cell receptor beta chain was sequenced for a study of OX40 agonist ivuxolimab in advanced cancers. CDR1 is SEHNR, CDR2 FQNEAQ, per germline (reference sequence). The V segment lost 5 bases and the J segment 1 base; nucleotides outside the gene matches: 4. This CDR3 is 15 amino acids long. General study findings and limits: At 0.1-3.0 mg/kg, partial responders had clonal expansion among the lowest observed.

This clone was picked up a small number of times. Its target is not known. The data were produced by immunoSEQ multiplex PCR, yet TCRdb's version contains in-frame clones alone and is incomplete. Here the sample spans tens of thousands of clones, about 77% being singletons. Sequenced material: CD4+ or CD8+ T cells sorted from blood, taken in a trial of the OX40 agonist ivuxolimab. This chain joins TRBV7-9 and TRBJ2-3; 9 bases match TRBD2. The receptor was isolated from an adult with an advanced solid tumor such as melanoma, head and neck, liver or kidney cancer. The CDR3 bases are TGTGCCAGCAGCGGGACTAGCTATGGCACAGATACGCAGTATTTT. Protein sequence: CASSGTSYGTDTQYF.